This record covers a single T cell receptor (beta chain). Its antigen remains undetermined. Per-nucleotide qualities are absent, and no much larger clonotype sits a single base away. TCRbeta CDR3 regions were amplified from genomic DNA by means of the immunoSEQ Assay, a bias-controlled multiplex PCR. The paper's data handling went like this. The number of nucleated cells in each sample was estimated by amplification of reference gene primers within the assay. Sequence reads were collapsed and filtered to measure the absolute abundance of every unique TCRbeta CDR3 rearrangement. For each sample, productive Simpson clonality was calculated by taking the square root of Simpson's diversity index across productive rearrangements. TCRdb re-hosts the immuneACCESS table, in-frame sequences only. Its copies lack some clones; in the studies checked, an unresolved V gene accounts for under half of them, and the cause for the rest is not known. V, J and clone size are taken as reported in that table, and D and trimming were inferred from the DNA itself. In this sample the table shows under 400,000 clones, roughly 90% of which occur a single time. Of the sample, 6.5% falls within the top ten clones.

Each collaborating institution followed its own protocols to collect whole blood in K2EDTA tubes. For TCRbeta analysis, collaborators shipped samples as frozen whole blood, isolated PBMCs, or DNA extracted from either of those sample types. V has 2 bases trimmed and J has 3 bases trimmed; junction bases matching no gene number 6. Sequences SGHDT (CDR1) and YYEEEE (CDR2) are obtained from the germline V gene. The CDR3 numbers 16 residues from cysteine through phenylalanine. Left in the record is the CDR3 DNA by itself, 48 bases read in frame from the first base. The data derive from a study of blood T cell repertoires in COVID-19 (dated by TCRdb to between 2020 and 2021). General notes on the study: The collaborator samples originated in the United States, Italy and Spain and spanned the acute and convalescent phases of COVID-19. The material from the prospective study consisted of cDNA or gDNA derived from T cells, B-cell-depleted T cells, or PBMCs. Subjects who had been exposed to COVID-19, were actively infected with it, or had recovered from it provided the deeply sampled blood TCRbeta repertoires that made up the dataset. The repertoires were made available in a free public database intended to serve as a resource for research on the immune response to SARS-CoV-2. Samples came from the ongoing ImmuneRACE study (first 160 participants) plus 1,254 subjects from 6 global collaborators. A de-identified subject ID, COVID-19 status, age in years and sex were almost always included in the sample metadata. Where available, HLA class I and class II types were taken from metadata supplied by the sample provider and were not determined by assay-based typing. The full study reports these points: Clinical and demographic metadata were provided uncurated, with the amount varying by source and participant.

This clonotype was obtained from a man between 18 and 29 years old with active or convalescent COVID-19. The chain uses TRBV5-6 and TRBJ2-2, and TRBD1 aligns with 8 junction nucleotides. The sequencing input was peripheral blood. CDR3 reads: CASSFVAGGDTGELFF. The sequence in DNA is TGTGCCAGCAGCTTCGTGGCAGGGGGCGACACCGGGGAGCTGTTTTTT.